The rows below give T cell receptor beta chains drawn from one sample of a study of blood T cell repertoires in COVID-19. Sequenced by immunoSEQ multiplex PCR; TCRdb stores in-frame clones only, minus some. The table shows tens of thousands of clones, with roughly nine tenths occurring only once. Material: peripheral blood. Source of these receptors: a woman of 80 years or more with active or convalescent COVID-19. Each CDR3 is given with its conserved first and last residue. D genes are given only for firm matches. Rows may omit the clone size; those that give it use once, few, many or a size class.

TRBJ1-4,TRBV28,.,TRBD1,TGTGCCACCCTACGACCGGGACAGGGGCTGGCGGGGGCTGAAAAACTGTTTTTT,CATLRPGQGLAGAEKLFF
TRBJ1-1,TRBV7-8,.,.,TGTGCCAGCAGCTTAGGATTGGGCCAGATCGCTTTCTTT,CASSLGLGQIAFF
TRBJ1-1,TRBV7-3,.,TRBD1,TGTGCCAGCAGCCCCCGGACAGGCCCGAACACTGAAGCTTTCTTT,CASSPRTGPNTEAFF
TRBJ1-6,TRBV27,.,TRBD1,TGTGCCAGCAGGAAACAGGGGGCGCTTGGTTCACCCCTCCACTTT,CASRKQGALGSPLHF
TRBJ2-3,TRBV6-2/TRBV6-3,.,TRBD2,TGTGCCAGCAGTTTGCCCCCACTAGCGGATACGCAGTATTTT,CASSLPPLADTQYF
TRBJ1-5,TRBV2,.,.,TGTGCCAGCAGAAGGGGTAATGAGCCCCAGCATTTT,CASRRGNEPQHF
TRBJ1-2,TRBV2,.,TRBD1,TGTGCCAGCAGACCCGGGGACAGGGTCTACTCTTTCTATGGCTACACCTTC,CASRPGDRVYSFYGYTF
TRBJ2-3,TRBV5-1,.,.,TGCGCCAGCAGCTTGCACGACAGGCAGTATTTT,CASSLHDRQYF
TRBJ1-2,TRBV3-1/TRBV3-2,.,.,TGTGCCAGCAGCCAGTATCAGGGGAACTATGGCTACACCTTC,CASSQYQGNYGYTF
TRBJ1-5,TRBV2,.,TRBD1,TGTGCCAGCAGTCTTACAGGGGTGAACCAGCCCCAGCATTTT,CASSLTGVNQPQHF
TRBJ2-3,TRBV3-1/TRBV3-2,.,TRBD1,TGTGCCAGCAGCCTCGGGACAGGCGGCAATACGCAGTATTTT,CASSLGTGGNTQYF
TRBJ2-7,TRBV15,.,.,TGTGCCACCAGCAGGGACCAGGGGCACGAGCAGTACTTC,CATSRDQGHEQYF
TRBJ2-7,TRBV11-2,once,TRBD2,TGTGCCAGCAGCTTACGGAGCGGGGGGGCCTACGAGCAGTACTTC,CASSLRSGGAYEQYF
TRBJ1-5,TRBV4-1,.,TRBD1,TGCGCCAGCAGCCAAGATCAGGGGGCGCATCAGCCCCAGCATTTT,CASSQDQGAHQPQHF
TRBJ2-7,TRBV18,.,TRBD1,TGTGCCAGCTCACGGGCTGGGCAGGGGGCTAACGAGCAGTACTTC,CASSRAGQGANEQYF
TRBJ2-7,TRBV4-1,few,TRBD1,TGCGCCAGCAGCCAAAGGGGAGCGACAGGGGGAGAAGGCGAGCAGTACTTC,CASSQRGATGGEGEQYF
TRBJ2-3,TRBV11-2,.,.,TGTGCCAGCAGCTTAGGCGGAGCTAGCACAGATACGCAGTATTTT,CASSLGGASTDTQYF
TRBJ1-1,TRBV4-1,.,TRBD1,TGCGCCAGCAGCCGGGACAGCTTATACACTGAAGCTTTCTTT,CASSRDSLYTEAFF
TRBJ1-6,TRBV2,.,.,TGTGCCACCCGGGACGGGGGAATAGATAATTCACCCCTCCACTTT,CATRDGGIDNSPLHF
TRBJ1-5,TRBV19,.,TRBD1,TGTGCCAGTAGTAACGTGACAGGGGTTTTCTTTGAGCCCCAGCATTTT,CASSNVTGVFFEPQHF
TRBJ1-1,TRBV27,few,.,TGTGCCAGCAGTTTATCGGCGACCAGGGTTCTGGACACTGAAGCTTTCTTT,CASSLSATRVLDTEAFF
TRBJ2-5,TRBV10-1,.,TRBD2,TGCGCCAGCAGTGAGAGACTAGCGGGGGAAGAGACCCAGTACTTC,CASSERLAGEETQYF
TRBJ2-7,TRBV6-5,.,.,TGTGCCACCCAGGGTATGTCCTACGAGCAGTACTTC,CATQGMSYEQYF
TRBJ2-2,TRBV5-5,.,.,TGTGCCAGCAGCTTGGTATCCTACACCGGGGAGCTGTTTTTT,CASSLVSYTGELFF
TRBJ2-5,TRBV25-1,.,.,TGTGCCAGCAGTCAGCCAAGGCCCGGGGAGACCCAGTACTTC,CASSQPRPGETQYF
TRBJ1-1,TRBV6-5,.,.,TGTGCCAGCAGTTACAGCCCGTCGAACACTGAAGCTTTCTTT,CASSYSPSNTEAFF